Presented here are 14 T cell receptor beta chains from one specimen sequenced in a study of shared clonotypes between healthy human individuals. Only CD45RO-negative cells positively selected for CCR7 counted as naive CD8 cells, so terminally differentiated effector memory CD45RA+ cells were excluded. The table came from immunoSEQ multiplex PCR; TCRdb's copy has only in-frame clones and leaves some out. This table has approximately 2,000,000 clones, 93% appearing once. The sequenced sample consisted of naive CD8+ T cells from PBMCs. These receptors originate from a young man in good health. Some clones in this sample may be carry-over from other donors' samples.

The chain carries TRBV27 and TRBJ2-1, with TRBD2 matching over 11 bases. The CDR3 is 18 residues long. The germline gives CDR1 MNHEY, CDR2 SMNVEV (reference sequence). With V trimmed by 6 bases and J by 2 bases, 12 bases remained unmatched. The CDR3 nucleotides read TGTGCCAGCAGACCGGGACTAGCGGCCCGACTAGCCTACAATGAGCAGTTCTTC. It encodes CASRPGLAARLAYNEQFF.

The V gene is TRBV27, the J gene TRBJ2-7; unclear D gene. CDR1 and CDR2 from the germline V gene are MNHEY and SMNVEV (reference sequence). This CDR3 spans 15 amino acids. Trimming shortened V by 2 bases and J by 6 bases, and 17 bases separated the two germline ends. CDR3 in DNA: TGTGCCAGCAGTTTAGCCAAACGGTCACCTCTCGAGCAGTACTTC. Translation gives CASSLAKRSPLEQYF.

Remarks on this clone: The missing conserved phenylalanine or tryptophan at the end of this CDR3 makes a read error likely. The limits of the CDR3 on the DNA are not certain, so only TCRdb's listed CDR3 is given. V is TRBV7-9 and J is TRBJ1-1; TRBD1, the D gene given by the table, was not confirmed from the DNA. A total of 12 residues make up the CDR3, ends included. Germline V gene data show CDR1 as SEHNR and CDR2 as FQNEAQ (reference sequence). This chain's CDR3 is CASSFPYEGAAV.

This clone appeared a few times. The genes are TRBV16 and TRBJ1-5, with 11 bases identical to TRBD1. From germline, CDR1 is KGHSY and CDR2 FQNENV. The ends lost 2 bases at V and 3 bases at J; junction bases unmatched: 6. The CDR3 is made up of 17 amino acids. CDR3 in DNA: TGTGCCAGCAGCCAACCCCGGACAGGGGGCGACAATCAGCCCCAGCATTTT. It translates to CASSQPRTGGDNQPQHF.

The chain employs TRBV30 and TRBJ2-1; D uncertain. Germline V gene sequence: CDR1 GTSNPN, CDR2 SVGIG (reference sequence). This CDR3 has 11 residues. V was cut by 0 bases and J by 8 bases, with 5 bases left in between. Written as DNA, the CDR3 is TGTGCCTGGAGTGTAAACTATGAGCAGTTCTTC. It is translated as CAWSVNYEQFF.

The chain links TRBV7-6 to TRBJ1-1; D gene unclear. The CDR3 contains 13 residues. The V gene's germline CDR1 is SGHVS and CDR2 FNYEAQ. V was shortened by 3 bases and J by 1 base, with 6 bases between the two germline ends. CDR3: CASSLWTNTEAFF. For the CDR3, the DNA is TGTGCCAGCAGCTTGTGGACGAACACTGAAGCTTTCTTT. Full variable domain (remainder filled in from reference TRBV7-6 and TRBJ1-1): GAGVSQSPRYKVTKRGQDVALRCDPISGHVSLYWYRQALGQGPEFLTYFNYEAQQDKSGLPNDRFSAERPEGSISTLTIQRTEQRDSAMYRCASSLWTNTEAFFGQGTRLTVV.

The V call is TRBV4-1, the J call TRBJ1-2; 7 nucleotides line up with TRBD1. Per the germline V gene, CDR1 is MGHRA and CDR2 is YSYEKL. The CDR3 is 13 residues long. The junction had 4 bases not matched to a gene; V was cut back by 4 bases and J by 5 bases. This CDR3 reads CASSPGTAYGYTF. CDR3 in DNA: TGCGCCAGCAGCCCCGGGACAGCTTATGGCTACACCTTC.

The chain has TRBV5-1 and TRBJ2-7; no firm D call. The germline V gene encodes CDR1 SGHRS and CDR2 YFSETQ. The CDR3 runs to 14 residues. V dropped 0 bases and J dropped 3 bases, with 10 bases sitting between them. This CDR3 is CASSLEAAHYEQYF. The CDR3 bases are TGCGCCAGCAGCTTGGAGGCAGCGCACTACGAGCAGTACTTC. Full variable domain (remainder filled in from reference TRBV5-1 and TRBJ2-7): KAGVTQTPRYLIKTRGQQVTLSCSPISGHRSVSWYQQTPGQGLQFLFEYFSETQRNKGNFPGRFSGRQFSNSRSEMNVSTLELGDSALYLCASSLEAAHYEQYFGPGTRLTVT.

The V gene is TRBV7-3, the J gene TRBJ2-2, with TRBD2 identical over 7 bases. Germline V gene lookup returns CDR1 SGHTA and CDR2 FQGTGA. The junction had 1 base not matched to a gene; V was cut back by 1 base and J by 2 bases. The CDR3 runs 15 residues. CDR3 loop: CASSLSGGNTGELFF. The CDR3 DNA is TGTGCCAGCAGCTTAAGCGGGGGTAACACCGGGGAGCTGTTTTTT.

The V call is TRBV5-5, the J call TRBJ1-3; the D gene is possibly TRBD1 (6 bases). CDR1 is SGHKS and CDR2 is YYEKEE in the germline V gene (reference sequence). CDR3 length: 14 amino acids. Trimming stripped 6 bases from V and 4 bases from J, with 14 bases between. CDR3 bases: TGTGCCAGCACTTCCGCAGGGGAAGGAAACACCATATATTTT. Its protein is CASTSAGEGNTIYF.

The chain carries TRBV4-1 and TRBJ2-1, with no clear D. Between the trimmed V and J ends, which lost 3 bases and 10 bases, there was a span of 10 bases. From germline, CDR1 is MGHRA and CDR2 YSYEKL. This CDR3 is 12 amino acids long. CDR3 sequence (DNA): TGCGCCAGCAGCCACGAGGAACCCGAGCAGTTCTTC. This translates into CASSHEEPEQFF.

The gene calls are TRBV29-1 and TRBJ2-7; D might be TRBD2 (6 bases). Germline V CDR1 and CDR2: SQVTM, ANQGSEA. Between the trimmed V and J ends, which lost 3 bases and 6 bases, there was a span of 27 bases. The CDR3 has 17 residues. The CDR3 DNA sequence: TGCAGCGTTGAGATGATTTCTCAGGCGGGGCCGGGCTCCGAGCAGTACTTC. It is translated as CSVEMISQAGPGSEQYF.

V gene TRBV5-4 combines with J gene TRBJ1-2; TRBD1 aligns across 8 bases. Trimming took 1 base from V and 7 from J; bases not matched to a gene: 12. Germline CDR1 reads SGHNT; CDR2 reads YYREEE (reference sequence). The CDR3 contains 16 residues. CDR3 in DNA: TGTGCCAGCAGCTTGTTAGGACAGGGAGTCTTCTTTGGCTACACCTTC. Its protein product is CASSLLGQGVFFGYTF. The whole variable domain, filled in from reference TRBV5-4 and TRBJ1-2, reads ETGVTQSPTHLIKTRGQQVTLRCSSQSGHNTVSWYQQALGQGPQFIFQYYREEENGRGNFPPRFSGLQFPNYSSELNVNALELDDSALYLCASSLLGQGVFFGYTFGSGTRLTVV.

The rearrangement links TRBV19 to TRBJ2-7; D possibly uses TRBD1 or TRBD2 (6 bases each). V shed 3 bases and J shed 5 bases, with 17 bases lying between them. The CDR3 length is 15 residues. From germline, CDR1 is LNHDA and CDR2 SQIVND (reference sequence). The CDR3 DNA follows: TGTGCCAGTAGTATTTATGGGGGGCTAAGCGACGAGCAGTACTTC. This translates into CASSIYGGLSDEQYF.